A selection of T cell receptor beta chains follows, all from one sample in a study of T cells in Graves' hyperthyroidism and ophthalmopathy. One entry per CDR3 protein results from TCRdb running MiXCR on the multiplex PCR reads. This sample has under 700,000 distinct CDR3 sequences, with 35% to 55% found just once. The sequencing sample was made of peripheral blood or thyroid tissue (not recorded which). Every receptor here comes from a woman between 18 and 30 years old with Graves' hyperthyroidism. Each CDR3 is given with its conserved first and last residue. The D gene is left open where the match is weak. Clone size is not always given. Where it is, it says once, few, many or a class for expanded clones.

CDR3,DNA,size,J,D,V
CASIGGGYEQYF,TGTGCCAGCATTGGAGGGGGATACGAGCAGTACTTC,many,TRBJ2-7,.,TRBV25-1
CASSSWASGTLSKTQYF,TGTGCCAGTAGTTCCTGGGCTAGCGGGACGTTATCGAAGACCCAGTACTTC,.,TRBJ2-5,TRBD2,TRBV19
CASHSTGNTIYF,TGTGCCAGCCACTCGACAGGAAACACCATATATTTT,many,TRBJ1-3,.,TRBV2
CSARDSDTGELFF,TGCAGTGCTAGAGATTCGGACACCGGGGAGCTGTTTTTT,.,TRBJ2-2,.,TRBV20-1
CSVERDASYEQYF,TGCAGCGTTGAAAGGGACGCGTCCTACGAGCAGTACTTC,many,TRBJ2-7,.,TRBV29-1
CASSPIAGGPNEQYF,TGTGCCAGTAGTCCTATAGCGGGAGGGCCTAACGAGCAGTACTTC,.,TRBJ2-7,TRBD2,TRBV19
CASSLAREHPAYTF,TGTGCCAGCAGCTTAGCGCGGGAACACCCGGCCTACACCTTC,many,TRBJ1-2,.,TRBV7-8
CASSQGGSSTEAFF,TGCGCCAGCAGCCAAGGGGGGAGTAGCACTGAAGCTTTCTTT,.,TRBJ1-1,.,TRBV4-1
CSHDAGDQETQYF,TGCAGCCATGACGCCGGAGACCAAGAGACCCAGTACTTC,.,TRBJ2-5,.,TRBV29-1
CATSRAAGREETQYF,TGTGCCACCAGCAGAGCCGCCGGGAGGGAAGAGACCCAGTACTTC,.,TRBJ2-5,TRBD2,TRBV15
CASGLSHPGAAQYF,TGTGCTAGTGGTTTGAGTCACCCTGGGGCGGCCCAGTACTTC,few,TRBJ2-5,.,TRBV12-5
CASSADGSYEQYF,TGTGCCAGCAGCGCGGACGGCTCCTACGAGCAGTACTTC,few,TRBJ2-7,.,TRBV9
CASSSTSGTIKGQYF,TGTGCCAGCAGCTCCACCAGCGGGACAATCAAGGGGCAGTACTTC,.,TRBJ2-7,.,TRBV11-3
CATSRDRTVRGEKLFF,TGTGCCACCAGCAGAGACCGGACAGTTAGAGGTGAAAAACTGTTTTTT,many,TRBJ1-4,.,TRBV15
CSYRTATNEKLFF,TGCAGTTACAGGACTGCAACTAATGAAAAACTGTTTTTT,.,TRBJ1-4,.,TRBV20-1
CASSLIPTGNTGELFF,TGTGCCAGCAGCTTAATTCCAACAGGGAACACCGGGGAGCTGTTTTTT,.,TRBJ2-2,.,TRBV7-3
CSVEDRTNTEAFF,TGCAGCGTTGAGGACAGGACGAACACTGAAGCTTTCTTT,many,TRBJ1-1,TRBD1,TRBV29-1
CASSLAVGEKLFF,TGCGCCAGCAGCTTGGCCGTTGGTGAAAAACTGTTTTTT,few,TRBJ1-4,.,TRBV5-1
CASSGRPGYEQYF,TGTGCCAGTTCCGGCAGACCCGGCTACGAGCAGTACTTC,.,TRBJ2-7,.,TRBV19
CASSYSQSTYEQYF,TGTGCCAGCAGCTACTCACAGAGTACCTACGAGCAGTACTTC,.,TRBJ2-7,.,TRBV7-9
CSAGGPGSIETQYF,TGCAGTGCGGGGGGGCCTGGAAGTATAGAGACCCAGTACTTC,.,TRBJ2-5,.,TRBV20-1
CASSLARRSPLKETQYF,TGTGCCAGCAGCTTAGCGCGCAGGTCCCCCTTAAAAGAGACCCAGTACTTC,.,TRBJ2-5,.,TRBV7-8
CSARGRYTASSYEQYF,TGCAGTGCTAGAGGTAGATATACAGCTAGCTCCTACGAGCAGTACTTC,.,TRBJ2-7,.,TRBV20-1
CASGREINSPLHF,TGTGCCAGTGGACGGGAGATAAATTCACCCCTCCACTTT,many,TRBJ1-6,.,TRBV2
CSVYGDRSSYEQYF,TGCAGCGTCTATGGGGACAGATCCTCCTACGAGCAGTACTTC,many,TRBJ2-7,TRBD1,TRBV29-1
CASSLADGLARQYF,TGCGCCAGCAGCTTGGCCGACGGACTAGCGCGGCAGTACTTC,.,TRBJ2-7,TRBD2,TRBV5-1
CALFTENYGYTF,TGTGCCCTTTTTACAGAAAACTATGGCTACACCTTC,.,TRBJ1-2,.,TRBV10-3
CASSQTTEQYF,TGTGCCAGCAGCCAAACGACCGAGCAGTACTTC,many,TRBJ2-7,.,TRBV7-9
CATSEQGRTQYF,TGTGCCACCAGTGAGCAGGGCCGGACCCAGTACTTC,.,TRBJ2-5,.,TRBV24-1
CASSDPRTGGSSGYTF,TGTGCCAGCAGTGACCCCCGGACAGGGGGTTCTAGTGGCTACACCTTC,.,TRBJ1-2,TRBD1,TRBV25-1
CAISAAGQGGYGYTF,TGTGCCATCAGTGCTGCGGGACAGGGGGGCTATGGCTACACCTTC,many,TRBJ1-2,TRBD1,TRBV10-3
CSVLTGVNEKLFF,TGCAGCGTTTTGACAGGGGTGAATGAAAAACTGTTTTTT,few,TRBJ1-4,TRBD1,TRBV29-1
CSVPGQGPGSYGYTF,TGCAGCGTCCCGGGACAGGGGCCCGGTTCTTATGGCTACACCTTC,.,TRBJ1-2,TRBD1,TRBV29-1
CSAAGGSNYGYTF,TGCAGCGCCGCGGGGGGATCGAACTATGGCTACACCTTC,.,TRBJ1-2,.,TRBV29-1
CASREDRDSNQPQHF,TGTGCCAGCAGAGAAGACAGGGATAGCAATCAGCCCCAGCATTTT,many,TRBJ1-5,TRBD1,TRBV2
CASSQGQGANTEAFF,TGCGCCAGCAGCCAAGGACAGGGCGCCAACACTGAAGCTTTCTTT,few,TRBJ1-1,TRBD1,TRBV4-1
CASSQGWFSETQYF,TGTGCCAGCAGCCAAGGCTGGTTTTCAGAGACCCAGTACTTC,.,TRBJ2-5,.,TRBV14
CASRTGDTGELFF,TGTGCCAGCAGGACAGGGGACACCGGGGAGCTGTTTTTT,few,TRBJ2-2,TRBD1,TRBV5-4
CAIKDVSSYNEQFF,TGTGCCATCAAGGACGTCAGCTCCTACAATGAGCAGTTCTTC,.,TRBJ2-1,.,TRBV10-3
CASSRGPSGAFF,TGTGCCAGCAGCAGGGGGCCATCCGGAGCTTTCTTT,.,TRBJ1-1,TRBD1,TRBV7-6
CASSLAFAGLGWTQYF,TGTGCCAGCAGCTTAGCTTTTGCGGGACTGGGGTGGACCCAGTACTTC,few,TRBJ2-5,.,TRBV7-2
CASSTTTGISLNTEAFF,TGTGCCAGCAGCACGACGACGGGGATCTCTTTGAACACTGAAGCTTTCTTT,.,TRBJ1-1,.,TRBV11-1
CASSLAQKETQYF,TGCGCCAGCAGCTTGGCCCAGAAAGAGACCCAGTACTTC,few,TRBJ2-5,.,TRBV5-1
CASSPGGTEEQYF,TGTGCCAGCAGCCCAGGGGGGACGGAGGAGCAGTACTTC,few,TRBJ2-7,.,TRBV7-3
CASTTLGTGGNEQYF,TGTGCCAGCACCACACTCGGGACAGGGGGCAACGAGCAGTACTTC,few,TRBJ2-7,TRBD1,TRBV7-3
CASSLTRRETQYF,TGTGCCAGCAGTTTGACTAGACGAGAGACCCAGTACTTC,few,TRBJ2-5,.,TRBV12-3/TRBV12-4
CASSSYRGSGTDTQYF,TGTGCCAGCAGCTCGTACAGGGGGTCAGGCACAGATACGCAGTATTTT,.,TRBJ2-3,TRBD1,TRBV7-3
CASSLGDFGETQYF,TGTGCCAGCAGCTTAGGGGACTTTGGAGAGACCCAGTACTTC,.,TRBJ2-5,.,TRBV7-8
CASSLILAGDEQYF,TGTGCCAGCAGTTTGATACTAGCGGGAGACGAGCAGTACTTC,.,TRBJ2-7,TRBD2,TRBV2
CAISARAGYEQYF,TGTGCCATCAGTGCTAGAGCGGGTTACGAGCAGTACTTC,.,TRBJ2-7,.,TRBV10-3
CSASKVLDTEAFF,TGCAGTGCTAGTAAAGTTCTCGACACTGAAGCTTTCTTT,.,TRBJ1-1,.,TRBV20-1
CASGEQTSARPYEQYF,TGTGCCAGCGGCGAACAGACTAGCGCGAGACCCTACGAGCAGTACTTC,.,TRBJ2-7,TRBD2,TRBV2
CATSRAAGVSTDTQYF,TGTGCCACCAGCAGAGCCGCAGGGGTTAGCACAGATACGCAGTATTTT,.,TRBJ2-3,.,TRBV15
CASSARPEGANGELFF,TGTGCCAGCAGTGCGCGGCCCGAGGGGGCGAACGGGGAGCTGTTTTTT,.,TRBJ2-2,TRBD1,TRBV2
CASSVLGTDRNQPQHF,TGTGCCAGCAGCGTTTTAGGGACAGACCGCAATCAGCCCCAGCATTTT,few,TRBJ1-5,TRBD1,TRBV11-1